The 23 T cell receptor beta chains presented below share a single source sample, sequenced in a study of T cell responses to AZD1222 COVID-19 vaccine. Libraries were prepared by immunoSEQ multiplex PCR; TCRdb keeps only in-frame clonotypes and omits some of them. The sample contains roughly 84,000 clones, 80% to 90% of which appear only once. The sequencing here drew on peripheral blood, taken 28 days after the second AZD1222 dose. All receptors derive from an adult who received the AZD1222 COVID-19 vaccine.

The J gene is TRBJ2-7, the V gene TRBV19, with D maybe TRBD2 (6 bases). V shed 4 bases and J shed 3 bases, with 10 bases lying between them. The CDR3 consists of 13 residues. Germline V gives CDR1 LNHDA, CDR2 SQIVND (reference sequence). CDR3 sequence reads: CASSRGLFYEQYV. In DNA form, the CDR3 reads TGTGCCAGTAGTAGGGGACTGTTCTACGAGCAGTACGTC.

The chain links TRBV3-1 (or the pseudogene TRBV3-2) to TRBJ1-2, with D tentatively TRBD1 (5 bases). V was cut by 5 bases and J by 7 bases, with 8 bases left in between. From germline, CDR1 is LGHDT and CDR2 YNNKEL (reference sequence). CDR3 length equals 11 residues. The CDR3 reads CASSMRGGYTF. CDR3 bases: TGTGCCAGCAGCATGAGGGGTGGCTACACCTTC.

The J gene is TRBJ2-7, the V gene TRBV10-3; 11 positions agree with TRBD2. CDR3 length: 17 amino acids. V shed 4 bases, J shed 0 bases, and the junction held 8 bases outside the gene matches. Germline CDR1 is ENHRY and CDR2 is SYGVKD. The CDR3, as DNA: TGTGCCATCAGTGCGGCTAGCGGGGGGCTGAGCTCCTACGAGCAGTACGTC. The encoded protein is CAISAASGGLSSYEQYV.

The genes are TRBV12-5 and TRBJ1-1; perhaps TRBD1 as D (5 bases). V dropped 4 bases and J dropped 4 bases, with 7 bases sitting between them. The length of the CDR3 is 12 residues. From germline, CDR1 is LGHNT and CDR2 FRNRAP. CDR3 sequence reads: CASGSRGTEAFF. CDR3 nucleotides: TGTGCTAGTGGTTCAAGGGGCACTGAAGCTTTCTTT. Using reference TRBV12-5 and TRBJ1-1 for the parts outside the CDR3, the full variable domain is DARVTQTPRHKVTEMGQEVTMRCQPILGHNTVFWYRQTMMQGLELLAYFRNRAPLDDSGMPKDRFSAEMPDATLATLKIQPSEPRDSAVYFCASGSRGTEAFFGQGTRLTVV.

This clone was found once. The chain combines TRBV10-3 with TRBJ2-2, with D possibly TRBD1 on 6 matching bases. Deletions cut 5 bases from V and 4 bases from J, with 20 bases between. The germline CDR1 and CDR2 sequences are ENHRY and SYGVKD. CDR3 size: 17 residues. The DNA of the CDR3 is TGTGCCATCAGTAGCCCTGGACAGATCCTTCTCACCGGGGAGCTGTTTTTT. It specifies CAISSPGQILLTGELFF.

Turning to this clone: The junction and the germline gene differ at one end; a read error may be behind it. The gene calls are TRBV5-1 and TRBJ2-3; D tentatively reads TRBD1 or TRBD2 (5 bases each). The CDR3 loop spans 13 amino acids. CDR1 and CDR2 from the germline V gene are SGHRS and YFSETQ. The CDR3 is CASTLGGTDTQYF. CDR3 nucleotides: TGCGCCAGCACCTTGGGGGGCACAGATACGCAGTATTTT.

With respect to this clone: Other DNA sequences from this sample encode an identical CDR3 as well. The chain links TRBV18 to TRBJ1-6, with TRBD1 as a possible D gene (6 bases). From germline, CDR1 is KGHSH and CDR2 LQKENI. Trimming cost V 0 bases and J 5 bases, with 8 bases left between them. The length of the CDR3 is 15 residues. CDR3 loop: CASSPPAGDNSPLHF. The CDR3 DNA reads as TGTGCCAGCTCACCACCGGCAGGGGATAATTCACCCCTCCACTTT.

The rearrangement links TRBV7-9 to TRBJ1-2; D is possibly TRBD1 (6 bases). The CDR3 contains 17 residues. Deletions cut 2 bases from V and 3 bases from J, with 19 bases between. Germline lookup yields CDR1 SEHNR and CDR2 FQNEAQ (reference sequence). This chain's CDR3 is CASSLIEGTKEDYGYTF. The CDR3 DNA is TGTGCCAGCAGCTTAATAGAGGGGACAAAGGAGGACTATGGCTACACCTTC.

The chain combines TRBV14 with TRBJ2-1; a weak D match, TRBD2 (6 bases). Germline CDR1 and CDR2: SGHDN and FVKESK. The CDR3 is 15 amino acids. V was cut by 1 base and J by 3 bases, with 10 bases left in between. CDR3 nucleotides: TGTGCCAGCAGCCAAGCACGGGGGTACTACAATGAGCAGTTCTTC. This codes for CASSQARGYYNEQFF.

The genes are TRBV19 and TRBJ2-1, with 8 bases that match TRBD1. CDR1 LNHDA and CDR2 SQIVND come from the germline V gene (reference sequence). The CDR3 runs 14 residues. Germline trimming cut 5 bases from V and 7 bases from J; bases unmatched to any gene: 7. CDR3 amino acids: CASSPRGLRNEQFF. The CDR3 DNA reads as TGTGCCAGTAGTCCCAGGGGGCTAAGAAATGAGCAGTTCTTC. The entire variable domain, with the rest obtained from reference TRBV19 and TRBJ2-1, is as follows: DGGITQSPKYLFRKEGQNVTLSCEQNLNHDAMYWYRQDPGQGLRLIYYSQIVNDFQKGDIAEGYSVSREKKESFPLTVTSAQKNPTAFYLCASSPRGLRNEQFFGPGTRLTVL.

The table lists this clone with a few counts. This chain joins TRBV12-3 or TRBV12-4 and TRBJ1-3; D ambiguous. Trimming took 1 base from V and 2 from J, leaving 3 bases between them. The CDR3 extends over 13 amino acids. In DNA form, the CDR3 reads TGTGCCAGCAGTTTAGTGGCTGGAAACACCATATATTTT. Protein: CASSLVAGNTIYF.

This rearrangement joins TRBV15 to TRBJ2-1; 9 nucleotides line up with TRBD2. Trimming cost V 4 bases and J 2 bases; bases outside gene matches: 6. The germline CDR1 and CDR2 sequences are LNHNV and YYDKDF (reference sequence). The CDR3 is 16 amino acids. The CDR3 bases are TGTGCCACCAGCATGTTAGCGGGAGCGCCCTACAATGAGCAGTTCTTC. Translating gives CATSMLAGAPYNEQFF.

This chain's CDR3 is CASSSRASGNTIYF. The CDR3 nucleotides are TGTGCCAGCAGTTCCCGGGCGTCTGGAAACACCATATATTTT. This chain connects TRBV6-5 to TRBJ1-3, with D unresolved. The germline CDR1 and CDR2 sequences are MNHEY and SVGAGI. The CDR3 has 14 amino acids. V lost 4 bases and J lost 1, with 8 bases in between.

Notes on this clone: Its ends do not fully match the called genes, so a read error is possible. The chain links TRBV13 to TRBJ1-3; 8 bases align to TRBD1. The length of the CDR3 is 17 residues. Germline CDR1 PRHDT, CDR2 FYEKMQ (reference sequence). The CDR3 here is CASSIGQGPSSGNTIYF. In DNA form, the CDR3 reads TGTGCCAGCAGCATAGGACAGGGTCCCTCCTCTGGAAACACCATATATTTT. Combining the CDR3 with reference TRBV13 and TRBJ1-3 gives the whole variable domain AAGVIQSPRHLIKEKRETATLKCYPIPRHDTVYWYQQGPGQDPQFLISFYEKMQSDKGSIPDRFSAQQFSDYHSELNMSSLELGDSALYFCASSIGQGPSSGNTIYFGEGSWLTVV.

The V call is TRBV2, the J call TRBJ1-4, with D uncertain. In germline, CDR1 is SNHLY, CDR2 FYNNEI. Trimming pared 6 bases from V and 2 bases from J, leaving 13 bases between. The CDR3 consists of 15 residues. This chain's CDR3 is CASRSIRATNEKLFF. The DNA of the CDR3 is TGTGCCAGCAGGTCCATTCGAGCGACTAATGAAAAACTGTTTTTT.

The genes are TRBV11-3 and TRBJ2-7, with D unclear. CDR3 length equals 11 residues. V shed 1 base and J shed 7 bases, with 5 bases lying between them. Germline CDR1 and CDR2: SGHNT and YENEEA. The CDR3 spells CASSLAHEQYF. The CDR3 DNA sequence: TGTGCCAGCAGCTTAGCTCATGAGCAGTACTTC. Full variable domain (outside the CDR3, taken from reference TRBV11-3 and TRBJ2-7): EAGVVQSPRYKIIEKKQPVAFWCNPISGHNTLYWYLQNLGQGPELLIRYENEEAVDDSQLPKDRFSAERLKGVDSTLKIQPAELGDSAVYLCASSLAHEQYFGPGTRLTVT.

V usage is TRBV7-9 and J usage is TRBJ2-2; TRBD2 is a possible D gene (6 bases). The CDR3 is 14 residues long. Germline V gene lookup returns CDR1 SEHNR and CDR2 FQNEAQ (reference sequence). Trimming stripped 6 bases from V and 6 bases from J, with 14 bases between. CDR3 sequence (DNA): TGTGCCAGCAGTTCCTTTACGGGAGCCGGGGAGCTGTTTTTT. Translating gives CASSSFTGAGELFF.

V usage is TRBV27 and J usage is TRBJ2-5; no definite D call. The CDR3 sequence is 13 residues long. The germline V gene has CDR1 MNHEY and CDR2 SMNVEV (reference sequence). Trimming removed 2 bases at V and 5 bases at J, with 9 bases between. The chain's CDR3 is CASSLGNGETQYF. As DNA, the CDR3 is TGTGCCAGCAGTTTAGGGAACGGGGAGACCCAGTACTTC.

V is TRBV7-7 and J is TRBJ2-5, with 7 positions matching TRBD2. From germline, CDR1 is SSHAT and CDR2 FNYEAQ (reference sequence). J gave up 2 bases and V 3 bases, and 6 bases lay outside the gene matches. The CDR3 spans 15 residues. The CDR3 bases are TGTGCCAGCAGCTTGCGGGGAGGGCAGCAAGAGACCCAGTACTTC. It codes for CASSLRGGQQETQYF.

V gene TRBV7-2 combines with J gene TRBJ2-3; D remains unclear. Germline V gene lookup returns CDR1 SGHTA and CDR2 FQGNSA. Trimming cost V 2 bases and J 3 bases, with 6 bases left between them. The CDR3 totals 13 residues. CDR3 sequence (DNA): TGTGCCAGCAGCTTATTCAGGACAGATACGCAGTATTTT. This codes for CASSLFRTDTQYF. The variable domain in full, completed from reference TRBV7-2 and TRBJ2-3, reads GAGVSQSPSNKVTEKGKDVELRCDPISGHTALYWYRQSLGQGLEFLIYFQGNSAPDKSGLPSDRFSAERTGGSVSTLTIQRTQQEDSAVYLCASSLFRTDTQYFGPGTRLTVL.

J is TRBJ1-3 and V is TRBV11-3; TRBD1 agrees at 10 bases. Germline trimming cut 5 bases from V and 3 bases from J; bases unmatched to any gene: 7. The CDR3 consists of 16 residues. Per the germline V gene, CDR1 is SGHNT and CDR2 is YENEEA. CDR3 in DNA: TGTGCCAGCAGCCGATCTGACAGGGGGCTTGGAAACACCATATATTTT. It translates to CASSRSDRGLGNTIYF.

In its sample, this clone was seen once. The V and J genes are TRBV2 and TRBJ1-2; D possibly corresponds to TRBD1 (5 bases). Germline V gives CDR1 SNHLY, CDR2 FYNNEI. V lost 1 base to trimming and J lost 8 bases, with 11 bases between them. This CDR3 has 13 residues. The DNA of the CDR3 is TGTGCCAGCAGTGAAGTACGAAGGGGCGGCTACACCTTC. It encodes CASSEVRRGGYTF.

CDR3 protein: CASSVVGGELFF. CDR3 nucleotide sequence: TGTGCCAGCAGCGTAGTGGGCGGGGAGCTGTTTTTT. The J gene is TRBJ2-2, the V gene TRBV9; D is unclear. This CDR3 comprises 12 residues. V lost 0 bases and J lost 7, with 4 bases in between. Germline CDR1 and CDR2: SGDLS and YYNGEE.